This T cell receptor (beta chain) emerged from a study of CD8 T cells in Susac syndrome. RNA totalling roughly 0.45 to 1 ug underwent reverse transcription with random hexamers. TCRdb re-derived calls from the immunoSEQ multiplex PCR reads in MiXCR, one entry per CDR3 protein. This sample has 69,000 or so distinct CDR3 sequences; more than 85% occur once, and the top ten carry about 0.25%. V lost 5 bases and J 8 bases, leaving 15 bases between the germline ends. CDR1 SEHNR and CDR2 FQNEAQ come from the germline V gene (reference sequence). The length of the CDR3 is 14 residues. The sample was CD8+ T cells from PBMCs. This clonotype originated in a human donor in good health. V usage is TRBV7-9 and J usage is TRBJ1-4; D may be TRBD1 (5 bases). The CDR3 nucleotides are TGTGCCAGCAGCCCTCGGGCAGGGCCCGAAAAACTGTTTTTT. Residues: CASSPRAGPEKLFF. The entire variable domain, with the rest obtained from reference TRBV7-9 and TRBJ1-4, is as follows: DTGVSQNPRHKITKRGQNVTFRCDPISEHNRLYWYRQTLGQGPEFLTYFQNEAQLEKSRLLSDRFSAERPKGSFSTLEIQRTEQGDSAMYLCASSPRAGPEKLFFGSGTQLSVL.